These T cell receptor beta chains were read from a single sample in a study of shared clonotypes between healthy human individuals. Sequenced by immunoSEQ multiplex PCR; TCRdb stores in-frame clones only, minus some. The sample yields more than 2 million clones, 90% to 95% seen once. Material: naive CD4+ T cells sorted from blood. These receptors originate from a man aged 18 to 35 in good health. CDR3s include the opening cysteine and the closing phenylalanine or tryptophan. The D gene is left open where the match is weak. Clone size is not always given. Where it is, it says once, few, many or a class for expanded clones.

d_call,cdr3_length,clone_size,v_call,j_call,cdr3_nt,cdr3_aa
NA,12,NA,TRBV6-6,TRBJ2-7,TGTGCCAGCAAAGATATCTCCTACGAGCAGTACTTC,CASKDISYEQYF
TRBD1,14,NA,TRBV11-2,TRBJ1-6,TGTGCCAGCAGCCAGACAGGGGGCAATTCACCCCTCCACTTT,CASSQTGGNSPLHF
TRBD2,13,NA,TRBV29-1,TRBJ2-3,TGCAGCGTTGCCGGGGGGGCCTTGGATACGCAGTATTTT,CSVAGGALDTQYF
TRBD1,15,NA,TRBV10-1,TRBJ2-3,TGCGCCAGCAGTGAGGGACAGGGAAGGACAGATACGCAGTATTTT,CASSEGQGRTDTQYF
TRBD1,16,NA,TRBV5-6,TRBJ1-5,TGTGCCAGCAGCTTCTTCGACAGGGCCACGAATCAGCCCCAGCATTTT,CASSFFDRATNQPQHF
NA,16,NA,TRBV6-1,TRBJ1-3,TGTGCCAGCAGTGAAACCAGGGGACACTCTGGAAACACCATATATTTT,CASSETRGHSGNTIYF
TRBD2,16,NA,TRBV6-5,TRBJ2-1,TGTGCCAGCAGTTCCTTTAGCGGGAGGGAGAGCAATGAGCAGTTCTTC,CASSSFSGRESNEQFF
TRBD2,15,NA,TRBV11-1,TRBJ2-5,TGTGCCAGCAGCTTAAACTCTCAGGGAGGGAAGACCCAGTACTTC,CASSLNSQGGKTQYF
TRBD2,18,NA,TRBV5-1,TRBJ2-7,TGCGCCAGCAGCTTGGCCTACTTGGGTAGCGGGCTCTCCTACGAGCAGTACTTC,CASSLAYLGSGLSYEQYF
TRBD1,16,NA,TRBV6-6,TRBJ1-6,TGTGCCAGCAGTTTTAATAGGGACAGGGTGGATTCACCCCTCCACTTT,CASSFNRDRVDSPLHF
TRBD1,16,NA,TRBV7-2,TRBJ2-7,TGTGCCAGCAGCTTAGTTACGCGGGCAGGGGGCCACGAGCAGTACTTC,CASSLVTRAGGHEQYF
NA,14,NA,TRBV6-5,TRBJ2-5,TGTGCCAGCAGTTACGGTCTAGGCCTCGGGGCCCAGTACTTC,CASSYGLGLGAQYF
NA,14,NA,TRBV5-1,TRBJ1-5,TGCGCCAGCAGCCCGGCCCCAGAGTTCGGGGCCCAGCATTTT,CASSPAPEFGAQHF
TRBD1,16,NA,TRBV10-3,TRBJ1-1,TGTGCCATCAGTGCTGGGGACAGGGGTTTGGGCACTGAAGCTTTCTTT,CAISAGDRGLGTEAFF
NA,13,NA,TRBV6-5,TRBJ1-1,TGTGCCAGCAGTTACTCGAGGCGGGGCGGAACTTTCTTT,CASSYSRRGGTFF
TRBD2,17,NA,TRBV4-1,TRBJ2-5,TGCGCCAGCAGCCAAGGGGCTAGCGGGGGGAACAAAGAGACCCAGTACTTC,CASSQGASGGNKETQYF
NA,16,NA,TRBV27,TRBJ2-2,TGTGCCAGCAGTTTCTATGGCGGGAAGAACACCGGGGAGCTGTTTTTT,CASSFYGGKNTGELFF
NA,15,NA,TRBV18,TRBJ2-1,TGTGCCAGCTCACCACCGGGTCCTCAACGGGGTGAGCAGTTCTTC,CASSPPGPQRGEQFF
NA,16,NA,TRBV7-2,TRBJ1-5,TGTGCCAGCAGCTTAGGGACTGTCTTTGACAATCAGCCCCAGCATTTT,CASSLGTVFDNQPQHF
NA,16,NA,TRBV5-4,TRBJ2-2,TGTGCCAGCAGCCAAGGGGTCAGGGGAGGGACCGGGGAGCTGTTTTTT,CASSQGVRGGTGELFF
TRBD2,19,NA,TRBV10-3,TRBJ2-2,TGTGCCATCAGTGAGGGAAGACTAGCGGGCTCCCCGAACACCGGGGAGCTGTTTTTT,CAISEGRLAGSPNTGELFF
NA,15,NA,TRBV6-6,TRBJ2-7,TGTGCCAGCAGTTCCGGACAGCCCCTAATCGGCGAGCAGTACTTC,CASSSGQPLIGEQYF
NA,16,NA,TRBV5-1,TRBJ2-3,TGCGCCAGTTCCAAACCCCAAGTAGCGAGCACAGATACGCAGTATTTT,CASSKPQVASTDTQYF
NA,14,NA,TRBV28,TRBJ1-1,TGTGCCAGCAGTTTAGGGGCAGGCAACACTGAAGCTTTCTTT,CASSLGAGNTEAFF
TRBD2,12,NA,TRBV2,TRBJ2-7,TGTGCCAGCCGGACTAGCGGGAGCGAGCAGTACTTC,CASRTSGSEQYF
NA,14,NA,TRBV6-5,TRBJ1-2,TGTGCCAGCAGTTACTCGGCGGACACTTATGGCTACACCTTC,CASSYSADTYGYTF
NA,15,NA,TRBV4-2,TRBJ1-1,TGTGCCAGCAGCCCCGACCGGGGTAGGAATACTGAAGCTTTCTTT,CASSPDRGRNTEAFF
NA,14,NA,TRBV9,TRBJ1-6,TGTGCCAGCAGCCCTCAACCCTATAATTCACCCCTCCACTTT,CASSPQPYNSPLHF
NA,17,NA,TRBV7-2,TRBJ2-1,TGTGCCAGCAGCCCAGAGGGGTCGGCCAGCAGGCACAATGAGCAGTTCTTC,CASSPEGSASRHNEQFF
NA,10,NA,TRBV28,TRBJ2-7,TGTGCCAGCAGTTACGACGAGCAGTACTTC,CASSYDEQYF
NA,14,NA,TRBV13,TRBJ1-2,TGTGCCAGCAGCTTAATTAGCCCTAACTATGGCTACACCTTC,CASSLISPNYGYTF
TRBD1,15,NA,TRBV2,TRBJ2-7,TGTGCCAGCAGCTCTGACAGGGTTTTGTCCTACGAGCAGTACTTC,CASSSDRVLSYEQYF
NA,11,NA,TRBV18,TRBJ2-5,TGTGCCAGCTCGGGTCAAGAGACCCAGTACTTC,CASSGQETQYF
NA,17,NA,TRBV5-1,TRBJ2-2,TGCGCCAGCAGCCGGAACCGAGGTCCCCAAGGGAGCGGGGAGCTGTTTTTT,CASSRNRGPQGSGELFF
NA,15,NA,TRBV5-6,TRBJ2-2,TGTGCCAGCAGCGGGACTGATTGGAACACCGGGGAGCTGTTTTTT,CASSGTDWNTGELFF
NA,12,once,TRBV9,TRBJ1-4,TGTGCCAGCAGCGGAGTGGGGAGCGAACTGTTTTTT,CASSGVGSELFF
TRBD2,14,NA,TRBV30,TRBJ2-7,TGTGCCTGGAGTGTTCCCGGGACTAGCGACGAGCAGTACTTC,CAWSVPGTSDEQYF
NA,17,NA,TRBV5-1,TRBJ2-3,TGCGCCAGCAGCTTGGCTCCCTCCGCTACTAGCACAGATACGCAGTATTTT,CASSLAPSATSTDTQYF
NA,16,once,TRBV7-9,TRBJ1-1,TGTGCCAGCAGCCATTTCCGACCGAGGGCGAACACTGAAGCTTTCTTT,CASSHFRPRANTEAFF
TRBD1,13,NA,TRBV7-9,TRBJ2-5,TGTGCCAGCAGCTTAGTACAGGGGGAGACCCAGTACTTC,CASSLVQGETQYF
TRBD1,15,NA,TRBV10-2,TRBJ1-1,TGCGCCAGCAGTGAGTCGGCAGGGGGGGGCACTGAAGCTTTCTTT,CASSESAGGGTEAFF
NA,13,NA,TRBV6-1,TRBJ2-7,TGTGCCAGCAGTGTGGGGTCGGACTACGAGCAGTACTTC,CASSVGSDYEQYF
NA,15,NA,TRBV28,TRBJ1-4,TGTGCCAGCATTCAATTAGGCGAAACTAATGAAAAACTGTTTTTT,CASIQLGETNEKLFF
TRBD1,16,NA,TRBV4-3,TRBJ2-7,TGCGCCAGCAGCCAAACCCGGGACAGACTTTTCTACGAGCAGTACTTC,CASSQTRDRLFYEQYF
TRBD2,16,NA,TRBV6-1,TRBJ2-3,TGTGCCAGCAGTGAAGAAGGCGGGAGGGCCACAGATACGCAGTATTTT,CASSEEGGRATDTQYF
TRBD1,16,NA,TRBV4-3,TRBJ1-4,TGCGCCAGCAGCCAAGATCACAGGGGGCTGAATGAAAAACTGTTTTTT,CASSQDHRGLNEKLFF
TRBD1,15,NA,TRBV28,TRBJ2-7,TGTGCCAGCTTCCCTCACGGGACAGGGCTCAACGAGCAGTACTTC,CASFPHGTGLNEQYF
TRBD1,15,NA,TRBV12-5,TRBJ2-3,TGTGCTAGTGGTGCCGGACAGGGTTACACAGATACGCAGTATTTT,CASGAGQGYTDTQYF
TRBD2,16,NA,TRBV5-6,TRBJ2-2,TGTGCCAGCAGCGCGGATAGCGGGAGTGTCGACGGGGAGCTGTTTTTT,CASSADSGSVDGELFF
TRBD1,16,once,TRBV5-4,TRBJ2-7,TGTGCCAGCAGCTTGTCCGGAGGGACAGGGGCCTACGAGCAGTACTTC,CASSLSGGTGAYEQYF
NA,15,NA,TRBV5-1,TRBJ1-5,TGCGCCAGCAGCTTGGGGGCCAGCCAGAATCAGCCCCAGCATTTT,CASSLGASQNQPQHF
TRBD1,15,once,TRBV11-2,TRBJ1-2,TGTGCCAGCAGCCTAACCGGGACAGGGACAGAAGGCTACACCTTC,CASSLTGTGTEGYTF
NA,15,once,TRBV9,TRBJ2-7,TGTGCCAGCAGCGTAGGGGTAGGGGCCTCCTACGAGCAGTACTTC,CASSVGVGASYEQYF
TRBD1,15,NA,TRBV23-1,TRBJ1-1,TGCGCCAGCAGTCAATCTAGAGGGGGCAGGACTGAAGCTTTCTTT,CASSQSRGGRTEAFF
NA,14,once,TRBV18,TRBJ1-1,TGTGCCAGCTCACAAAGGACAGACCACACTGAAGCTTTCTTT,CASSQRTDHTEAFF